This TCR beta chain was captured in a study of T cell responses to AZD1222 COVID-19 vaccine. The table came from immunoSEQ multiplex PCR; TCRdb's copy has only in-frame clones and leaves some out. Among tens of thousands of clones listed, around 90% were seen once. This clone was found a few times. Here the sequenced sample was peripheral blood, taken on day 0 of AZD1222 vaccination. The sequence was collected from an adult in good health.

This CDR3 reads CASSFRTGEGGYTF. The CDR3 bases are TGTGCCAGTAGTTTTCGGACAGGGGAAGGTGGCTACACCTTC. J is TRBJ1-2 and V is TRBV19; TRBD1 aligns across 9 bases. J lost 7 bases, V lost 5 bases, and 8 bases had no gene match. Per germline, CDR1 LNHDA and CDR2 SQIVND (reference sequence). This CDR3 is 14 amino acids long.